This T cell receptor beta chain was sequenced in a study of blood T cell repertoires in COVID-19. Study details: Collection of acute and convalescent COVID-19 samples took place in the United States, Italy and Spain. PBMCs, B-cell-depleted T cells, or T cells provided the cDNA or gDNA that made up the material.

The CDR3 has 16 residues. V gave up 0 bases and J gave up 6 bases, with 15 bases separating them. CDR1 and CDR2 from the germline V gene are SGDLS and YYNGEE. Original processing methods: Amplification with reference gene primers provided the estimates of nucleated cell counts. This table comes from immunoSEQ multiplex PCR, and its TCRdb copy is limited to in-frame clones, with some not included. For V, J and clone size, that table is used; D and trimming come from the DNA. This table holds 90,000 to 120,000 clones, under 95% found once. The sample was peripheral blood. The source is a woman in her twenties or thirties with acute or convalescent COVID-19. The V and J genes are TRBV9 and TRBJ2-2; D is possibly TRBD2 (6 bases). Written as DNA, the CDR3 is TGTGCCAGCAGCGTAGAGGAGGGGAGAAACGCCGGGGAGCTGTTTTTT. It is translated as CASSVEEGRNAGELFF.